This T cell receptor beta chain was found in a study of blood T cell repertoires in COVID-19. As for the study in general: Researchers got acute and convalescent COVID-19 samples from the United States, Italy and Spain. T cells, B-cell-depleted T cells, or PBMCs provided the cDNA or gDNA that served as material.

In the authors' workflow: Amplification of reference gene primers provided the estimated nucleated cell counts. Repertoires were generated with immunoSEQ multiplex PCR, while TCRdb's copy carries only in-frame clones and drops some. Clone size and V and J calls were adopted from that table, with D and trimming inferred from the DNA. Among hundreds of thousands of clones listed, almost 85% were seen once. The V end was cut by 2 bases, the J end by 3 bases, with 22 bases between. From germline, CDR1 is GTSNPN and CDR2 SVGIG (reference sequence). CDR3 length: 18 amino acids. The rearrangement links TRBV30 to TRBJ2-2; maybe TRBD2 (6 bases). Material for sequencing was peripheral blood. The TCR sequence derives from a man aged 50 to 60 with active or convalescent COVID-19. Here the CDR3 reads CAWSRGLWVGGDTGELFF. CDR3 nucleotide sequence: TGTGCCTGGAGTAGGGGCCTATGGGTAGGAGGGGACACCGGGGAGCTGTTTTTT.